The T cell receptor beta chain described here comes from a study of OX40 agonist ivuxolimab in advanced cancers. Study overall: There were three patients with partial responses, one having hepatocellular carcinoma and two cutaneous melanoma.

Clones were read by immunoSEQ multiplex PCR, and TCRdb kept only the in-frame ones, dropping some. The sample lists some 43,000 clones, more than 80% seen once, with roughly 0.57% in the top ten. The CDR3 runs to 13 residues. J was trimmed by 3 bases and V by 10 bases; bases with no gene match: 6. Germline V CDR1 and CDR2: ENHRY, SYGVKD. To note about this clone: Its target is not known.

Broader study findings: On average, a greater number of expanded clones characterised CD8+ T cells relative to CD4+. Among patients with partial responses at 0.1-3.0 mg/kg, clonal expansion was among the lowest. Within 6 weeks, CD4+ and CD8+ blood T cells expanded clonally at 0.1 to 3.0 mg/kg.

The J gene is TRBJ2-3, the V gene TRBV10-3; 8 nucleotides line up with TRBD2. This TCR derives from an adult with an advanced solid tumor such as melanoma, head and neck, liver or kidney cancer. This specimen consisted of CD4+ or CD8+ T cells sorted from blood, obtained in a trial of the OX40 agonist ivuxolimab. The CDR3 loop is CATGGGLTDTQYF. DNA for the CDR3: TGTGCCACCGGCGGGGGGCTTACAGATACGCAGTATTTT.